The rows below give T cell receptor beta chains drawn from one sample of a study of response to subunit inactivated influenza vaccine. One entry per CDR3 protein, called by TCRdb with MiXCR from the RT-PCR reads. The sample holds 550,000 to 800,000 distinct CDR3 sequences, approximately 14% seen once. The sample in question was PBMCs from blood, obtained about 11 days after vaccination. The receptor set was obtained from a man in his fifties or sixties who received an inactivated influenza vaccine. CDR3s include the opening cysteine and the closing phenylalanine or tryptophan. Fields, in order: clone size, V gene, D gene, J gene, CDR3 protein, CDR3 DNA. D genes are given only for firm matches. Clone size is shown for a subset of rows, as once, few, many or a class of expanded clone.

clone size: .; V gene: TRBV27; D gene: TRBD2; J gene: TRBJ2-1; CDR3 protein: CASSLNSPLAAYNEQFF; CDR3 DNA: TGTGCCAGCAGTTTAAATTCCCCCCTAGCGGCGTACAATGAGCAGTTCTTC
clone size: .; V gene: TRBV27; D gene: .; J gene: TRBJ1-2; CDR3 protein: CASSSSGLGGYTF; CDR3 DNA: TGTGCCAGCAGTTCTTCAGGGCTAGGAGGCTACACCTTC
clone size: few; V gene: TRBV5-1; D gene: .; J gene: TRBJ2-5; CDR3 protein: CASSSSYQTQYF; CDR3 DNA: TGCGCCAGCAGCTCGAGCTACCAGACCCAGTACTTC
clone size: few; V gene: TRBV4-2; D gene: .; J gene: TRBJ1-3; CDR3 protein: CASSPWAGNEAGNTIYF; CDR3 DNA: TGTGCCAGCAGCCCATGGGCAGGGAACGAAGCTGGAAACACCATATATTTT
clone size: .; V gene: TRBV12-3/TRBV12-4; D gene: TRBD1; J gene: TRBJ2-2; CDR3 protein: CASSHRGQDTGELFF; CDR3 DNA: TGTGCCAGCAGTCACCGAGGACAGGACACCGGGGAGCTGTTTTTT
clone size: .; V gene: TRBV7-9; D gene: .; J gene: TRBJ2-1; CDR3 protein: CASSLGGSDNEQFF; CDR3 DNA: TGTGCCAGCAGCTTAGGGGGCAGTGACAATGAGCAGTTCTTC
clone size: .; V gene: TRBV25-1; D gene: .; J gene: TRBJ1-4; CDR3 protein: CASSEYPGNEKLFF; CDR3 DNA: TGTGCCAGCAGTGAATATCCGGGGAATGAAAAACTGTTTTTT
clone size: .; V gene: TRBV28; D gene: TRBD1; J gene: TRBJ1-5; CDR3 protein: CASSFVGQGGNQPQHF; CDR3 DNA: TGTGCCAGCAGTTTCGTTGGACAGGGGGGGAATCAGCCCCAGCATTTT
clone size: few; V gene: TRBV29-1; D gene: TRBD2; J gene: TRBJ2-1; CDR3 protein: CSVLAGTRRNEQFF; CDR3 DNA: TGCAGCGTATTAGCGGGAACTCGTAGGAATGAGCAGTTCTTC
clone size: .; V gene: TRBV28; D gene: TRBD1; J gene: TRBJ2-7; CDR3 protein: CASSSTGEEQYF; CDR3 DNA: TGTGCCAGCAGTTCGACAGGGGAGGAGCAGTACTTC
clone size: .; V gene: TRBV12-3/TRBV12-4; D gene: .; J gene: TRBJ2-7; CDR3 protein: CASSFSAPGGSYEQYF; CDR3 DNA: TGTGCCAGCAGTTTCTCCGCCCCAGGGGGGTCCTACGAGCAGTACTTC
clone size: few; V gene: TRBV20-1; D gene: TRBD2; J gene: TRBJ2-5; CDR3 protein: CSARRTSGDQETQYF; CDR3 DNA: TGCAGTGCTAGACGGACTAGCGGGGACCAAGAGACCCAGTACTTC
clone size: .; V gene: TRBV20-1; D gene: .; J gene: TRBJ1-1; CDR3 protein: CSGVIGEGTEAFF; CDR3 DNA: TGCAGTGGCGTAATAGGCGAGGGCACTGAAGCTTTCTTT
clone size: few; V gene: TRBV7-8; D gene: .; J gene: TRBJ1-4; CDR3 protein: CASTRGNEKLFF; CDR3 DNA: TGTGCCAGCACCCGGGGAAATGAAAAACTGTTTTTT
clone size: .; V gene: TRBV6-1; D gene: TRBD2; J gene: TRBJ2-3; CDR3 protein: CARTKWGLAATDTQYF; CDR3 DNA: TGTGCCCGCACCAAGTGGGGACTAGCGGCTACAGATACGCAGTATTTT
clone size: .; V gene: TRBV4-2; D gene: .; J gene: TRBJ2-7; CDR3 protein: CASSPLLQGSYEQYF; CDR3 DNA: TGTGCCAGCAGCCCCCTGTTACAGGGCTCCTACGAGCAGTACTTC
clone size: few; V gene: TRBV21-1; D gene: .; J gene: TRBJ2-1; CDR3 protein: CASSSWLAGTDEQFF; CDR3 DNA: TGTGCCAGCAGCAGCTGGCTAGCGGGTACGGATGAGCAGTTCTTC
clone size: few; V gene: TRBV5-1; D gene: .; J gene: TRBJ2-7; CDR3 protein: CASSFNGDRQYF; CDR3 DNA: TGCGCCAGCAGCTTTAACGGAGATCGGCAGTACTTC
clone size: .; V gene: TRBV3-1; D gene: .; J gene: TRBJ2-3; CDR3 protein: CASSQDRRGGQGDTQYF; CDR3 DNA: TGTGCCAGCAGCCAAGATCGCAGGGGTGGTCAGGGAGATACGCAGTATTTT
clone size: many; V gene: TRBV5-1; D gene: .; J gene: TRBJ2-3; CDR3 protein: CASSLERGGTDTQYF; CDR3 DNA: TGCGCCAGCAGCTTGGAGAGAGGTGGCACAGATACGCAGTATTTT
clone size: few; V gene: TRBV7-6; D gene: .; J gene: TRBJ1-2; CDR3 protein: CASSPRHIYGYTF; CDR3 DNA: TGTGCCAGCAGTCCAAGACATATCTATGGCTACACCTTC
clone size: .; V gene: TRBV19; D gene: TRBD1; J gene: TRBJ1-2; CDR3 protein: CASSIGPLQGAAGYGYTF; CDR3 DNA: TGTGCCAGTAGTATAGGACCGTTGCAGGGGGCAGCTGGCTATGGCTACACCTTC
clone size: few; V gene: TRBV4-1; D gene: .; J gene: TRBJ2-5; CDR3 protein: CASSPLALQETQYF; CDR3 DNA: TGCGCCAGCAGCCCCCTTGCACTCCAAGAGACCCAGTACTTC
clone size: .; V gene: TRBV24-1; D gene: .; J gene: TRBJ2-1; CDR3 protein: CATSDYGTPYNEQFF; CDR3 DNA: TGTGCCACCAGTGATTACGGGACGCCATACAATGAGCAGTTCTTC
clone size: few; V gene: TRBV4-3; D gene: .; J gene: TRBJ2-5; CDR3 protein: CASSQDTTAQETQYF; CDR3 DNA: TGCGCCAGCAGCCAAGATACGACGGCCCAAGAGACCCAGTACTTC
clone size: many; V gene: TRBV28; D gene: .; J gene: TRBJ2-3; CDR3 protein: CASSPTRGLGTDTQYF; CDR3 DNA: TGTGCCAGCAGTCCAACACGGGGGTTGGGCACAGATACGCAGTATTTT
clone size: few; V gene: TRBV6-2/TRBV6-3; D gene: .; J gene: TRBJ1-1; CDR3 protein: CASRGRRNTEAFF; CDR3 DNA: TGTGCCAGCAGGGGACGGAGGAACACTGAAGCTTTCTTT
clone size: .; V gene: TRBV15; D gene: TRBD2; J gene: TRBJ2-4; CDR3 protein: CATSQTGGAAKNIQYF; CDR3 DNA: TGTGCCACCAGCCAGACGGGGGGGGCGGCCAAAAACATTCAGTACTTC
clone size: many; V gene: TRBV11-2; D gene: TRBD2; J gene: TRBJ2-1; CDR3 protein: CASSLGDYSRSEQFF; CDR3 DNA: TGTGCCAGCAGCTTAGGGGACTACTCGAGGAGTGAGCAGTTCTTC
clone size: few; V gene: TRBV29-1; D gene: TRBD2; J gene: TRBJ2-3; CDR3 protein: CSVMTSGRPIKATDTQYF; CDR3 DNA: TGCAGCGTCATGACTAGCGGGAGGCCCATCAAGGCCACAGATACGCAGTATTTT
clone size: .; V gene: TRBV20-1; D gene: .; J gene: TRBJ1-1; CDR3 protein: CSARGVVGTQLAFF; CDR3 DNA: TGCAGTGCTAGAGGGGTAGTGGGTACCCAGTTAGCTTTCTTT
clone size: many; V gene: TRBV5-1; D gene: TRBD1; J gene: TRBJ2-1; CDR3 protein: CASSTGTGNYNEQFF; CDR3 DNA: TGCGCCAGCAGCACCGGGACAGGGAACTACAATGAGCAGTTCTTC
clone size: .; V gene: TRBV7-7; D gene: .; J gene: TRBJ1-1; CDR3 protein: CAEEQQSNTEAFF; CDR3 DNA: TGTGCCGAAGAACAGCAATCGAACACTGAAGCTTTCTTT
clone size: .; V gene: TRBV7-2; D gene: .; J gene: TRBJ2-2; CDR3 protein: CASSLVRRSGGELFF; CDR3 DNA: TGTGCCAGCAGCTTAGTGAGGCGAAGCGGAGGGGAGCTGTTTTTT
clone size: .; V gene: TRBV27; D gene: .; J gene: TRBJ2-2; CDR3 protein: CASAAGPGELFF; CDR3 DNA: TGTGCCAGTGCAGCAGGGCCCGGGGAGCTGTTTTTT
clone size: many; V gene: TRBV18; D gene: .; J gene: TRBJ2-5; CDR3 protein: CASSPGAGVGETQYF; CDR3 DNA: TGTGCCAGCTCACCAGGTGCAGGAGTTGGTGAGACCCAGTACTTC
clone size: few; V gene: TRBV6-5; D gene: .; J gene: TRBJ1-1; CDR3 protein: CASRDMNTEAFF; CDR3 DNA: TGTGCCAGCAGGGATATGAACACTGAAGCTTTCTTT
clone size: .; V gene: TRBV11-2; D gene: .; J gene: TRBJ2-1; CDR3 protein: CASSQLVASLSYNEQFF; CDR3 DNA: TGTGCCAGCAGCCAATTAGTTGCGTCCCTCTCCTACAATGAGCAGTTCTTC
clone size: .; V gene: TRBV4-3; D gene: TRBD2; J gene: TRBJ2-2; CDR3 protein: CASSQGLAGGVNTGELFF; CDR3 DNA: TGCGCCAGCAGCCAAGGACTAGCGGGGGGCGTTAACACCGGGGAGCTGTTTTTT
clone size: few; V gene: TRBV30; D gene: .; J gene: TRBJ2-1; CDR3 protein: CAWNPGGPYNEQFF; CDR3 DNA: TGTGCCTGGAACCCCGGCGGGCCTTACAATGAGCAGTTCTTC
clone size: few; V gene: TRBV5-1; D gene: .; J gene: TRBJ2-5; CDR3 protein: CASSFRPGQRETQYF; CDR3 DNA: TGCGCCAGCAGCTTTAGACCGGGACAAAGAGAGACCCAGTACTTC
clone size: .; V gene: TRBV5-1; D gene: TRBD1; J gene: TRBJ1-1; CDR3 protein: CAGSPTGTGNTEAFF; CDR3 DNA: TGCGCCGGCAGCCCGACCGGGACAGGGAACACTGAAGCTTTCTTT
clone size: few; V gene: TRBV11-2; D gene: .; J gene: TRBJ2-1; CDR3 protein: CASSLDKYRRGEQFF; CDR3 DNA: TGTGCCAGCAGCTTAGATAAGTACAGGAGAGGTGAGCAGTTCTTC
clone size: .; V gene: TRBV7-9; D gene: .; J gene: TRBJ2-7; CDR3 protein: CASSAGTFYEQYF; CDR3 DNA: TGTGCCAGCAGCGCAGGGACTTTCTACGAGCAGTACTTC
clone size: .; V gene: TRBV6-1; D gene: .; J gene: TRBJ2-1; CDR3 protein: CASTKARRGGLYNEQFF; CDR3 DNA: TGTGCCAGCACAAAGGCCCGCAGGGGGGGTCTCTACAATGAGCAGTTCTTC
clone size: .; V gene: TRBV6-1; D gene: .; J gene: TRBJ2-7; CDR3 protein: CAAGRGPEYEQYF; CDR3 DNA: TGTGCCGCCGGGAGGGGGCCAGAGTACGAGCAGTACTTC
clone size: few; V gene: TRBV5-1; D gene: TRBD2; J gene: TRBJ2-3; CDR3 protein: CASSLSTSGRTDTQYF; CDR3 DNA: TGCGCCAGCAGCTTATCCACTAGCGGTAGAACAGATACGCAGTATTTT
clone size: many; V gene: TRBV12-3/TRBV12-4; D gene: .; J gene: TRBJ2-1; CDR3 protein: CASRVYDEQFF; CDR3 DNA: TGTGCCAGCAGGGTGTACGATGAGCAGTTCTTC